The source of this T cell receptor (beta chain) is a study of blood T cell repertoires in COVID-19. Study-level information: Samples representing acute and convalescent COVID-19 were sourced from the United States, Italy and Spain. PBMCs, B-cell-depleted T cells, or T cells were the source of the cDNA or gDNA that made up the material.

The ends were cut back, 6 bases at V and 4 bases at J, with 12 bases in the middle. CDR3 length: 14 amino acids. Germline-derived CDR1 and CDR2 are SNHLY and FYNNEI. Authors' analysis steps: Amplified reference gene primers provided the basis for estimating nucleated cell counts. Sequencing used immunoSEQ multiplex PCR; TCRdb keeps in-frame clones, though not all of them. Clone size and V and J calls were adopted from that table, with D and trimming inferred from the DNA. The sample includes over 75,000 clones, 75% to 90% of them seen just once. The specimen was peripheral blood. The sequence was obtained from a human donor with active COVID-19. The donor label of this sample is uncertain. The chain is built from TRBV2 and TRBJ2-2, with D unclear. The CDR3 DNA sequence: TGTGCCAGCAGGGTCCTTCGAGGCACCGGGGAGCTGTTTTTT. The encoded protein is CASRVLRGTGELFF.